The rows below give T cell receptor beta chains drawn from one sample of a study of regulatory T cells in long-lasting Graves disease. Each CDR3 protein is one row after TCRdb ran MiXCR on the multiplex PCR reads. Here the sample spans some 440,000 distinct CDR3 sequences, around 20% being singletons. Sequencing was performed on peripheral blood mononuclear cells (PBMCs), taken when the disease was refractory, from a patient treated with antithyroid drugs. The origin of the receptors is a female donor with Graves disease. Each CDR3 is given with its conserved first and last residue. A D gene is named only where the DNA matches it firmly. Clone size is not always given. Where it is, it says once, few, many or a class for expanded clones.

D gene,clone size,J gene,V gene,CDR3 DNA,CDR3 protein
.,.,TRBJ2-7,TRBV27,TGTGCCAGCAGGGCCTCCTACTACGAGCAGTACTTC,CASRASYYEQYF
.,many,TRBJ2-5,TRBV12-3/TRBV12-4,TGTGCCAGCAGTCAGGCCGCAGACCCAGGAGAGACCCAGTACTTC,CASSQAADPGETQYF
.,few,TRBJ2-2,TRBV7-9,TGTGCCAGCAGCTTAGTCTCAGATCCGGAGCTGTTTTTT,CASSLVSDPELFF
.,few,TRBJ2-1,TRBV20-1,TGCAGTGCTAGGAAGAGACTGGACAACAATGAGCAGTTCTTC,CSARKRLDNNEQFF
TRBD1,few,TRBJ1-1,TRBV13,TGTGCCAGCAGTGAGACAGGGATGGACACTGAAGCTTTCTTT,CASSETGMDTEAFF
.,few,TRBJ2-7,TRBV20-1,TGCAGTGCTAGTCAGAGGGAACTTTTTAACTACGAGCAGTACTTC,CSASQRELFNYEQYF
.,.,TRBJ2-7,TRBV6-2/TRBV6-3,TGTGCCAGCAGTTCCGTAGGAAACGAGCAGTACTTC,CASSSVGNEQYF
.,few,TRBJ2-3,TRBV20-1,TGCAGTGCCCAGTCGGTCGGGAGAGTGGCAGATACGCAGTATTTT,CSAQSVGRVADTQYF
.,.,TRBJ1-5,TRBV28,TGTGCCAGCAGTTTATCCCCCCAGAGCAATCAGCCCCAGCATTTT,CASSLSPQSNQPQHF
TRBD1,many,TRBJ1-1,TRBV27,TGTGCCAGCAGTTTAACAGGGGTCTTTCCCCTAAACACTGAAGCTTTCTTT,CASSLTGVFPLNTEAFF
.,.,TRBJ2-7,TRBV6-1,TGTGCCAGTGCGGGGCTAGGAACCTACGAGCAGTACTTC,CASAGLGTYEQYF
.,.,TRBJ1-1,TRBV6-1,TGTGCCAGCAGCCCCTTATGGGGGGCAAAAATCAACACTGAAGCTTTCTTT,CASSPLWGAKINTEAFF
TRBD1,few,TRBJ1-2,TRBV20-1,TGCAGTGCAGCACAGGGGGCGCAGGACTATGGCTACACCTTC,CSAAQGAQDYGYTF
TRBD1,.,TRBJ1-1,TRBV11-1,TGTGCCAGCAGCTTAGCGCGGCCCAAGGAATGGACAGGGGGCGTTGCTTTCTTT,CASSLARPKEWTGGVAFF
TRBD2,.,TRBJ2-3,TRBV12-3/TRBV12-4,TGTGCCAGCAGTTTAGCTAGCGGGGGAGAACTAGATACGCAGTATTTT,CASSLASGGELDTQYF